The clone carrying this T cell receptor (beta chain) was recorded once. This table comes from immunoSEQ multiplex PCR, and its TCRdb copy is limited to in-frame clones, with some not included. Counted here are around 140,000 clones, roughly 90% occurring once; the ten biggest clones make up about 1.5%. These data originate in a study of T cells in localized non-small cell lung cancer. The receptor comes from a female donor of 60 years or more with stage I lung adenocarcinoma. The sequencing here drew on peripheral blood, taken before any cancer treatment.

DNA of the CDR3: TGCGCCAGCAGCTTGGCGGTAGCGGGGGCAGATACGCAGTATTTT. It specifies CASSLAVAGADTQYF. The rearrangement joins TRBV5-1 to TRBJ2-3, with TRBD2 matching over 9 bases. CDR1 is SGHRS and CDR2 is YFSETQ in the germline V gene. V trimming: 0 bases; J trimming: 4 bases; junction bases outside the gene matches: 3. The CDR3 contains 15 residues.